The T cell receptor (beta chain) under discussion was sequenced for a study of T cell changes during pregnancy in multiple sclerosis. Method: immunoSEQ multiplex PCR; TCRdb's copy keeps in-frame clones and lacks some. This table has about 73,000 clones, approximately 92% appearing once. Germline lookup yields CDR1 MNHNY and CDR2 SVGAGI (reference sequence). This CDR3 is built from 13 residues. V was pared by 6 bases and J by 3 bases, with 4 bases of the junction left unmatched. This clone was recorded a few times. This sequence originates from a female donor in good health, enrolled as a control in a pregnancy study. This sample comprised peripheral blood, obtained in the third trimester of pregnancy. This chain uses TRBV6-6 with TRBJ1-1, with TRBD1 matching 7 bases. The CDR3: CASRLQGYTEAFF. CDR3 coding DNA: TGTGCCAGCAGGCTACAGGGGTACACTGAAGCTTTCTTT.